The 21 T cell receptor beta chains given below trace back to one sample, sequenced in a study of OX40 agonist ivuxolimab in advanced cancers. Data came from immunoSEQ multiplex PCR; TCRdb stores just in-frame clones and leaves some out. In the table there are approximately 41,000 clones, around 85% of which are singletons. The input for sequencing was CD4+ or CD8+ T cells sorted from blood, taken in a trial of the OX40 agonist ivuxolimab. Receptors were obtained from an adult with an advanced solid tumor such as melanoma, head and neck, liver or kidney cancer.

The chain links TRBV29-1 to TRBJ2-5; 13 bases agree with TRBD2. The ends lost 6 bases at V and 2 bases at J; junction bases unmatched: 9. CDR1 is SQVTM, CDR2 ANQGSEA, per germline. This CDR3 region has 16 residues. CDR3 protein: CSVPTSGRAFQETQYF. Here the CDR3 DNA reads TGCAGCGTGCCCACTAGCGGGAGGGCCTTTCAAGAGACCCAGTACTTC.

The chain combines TRBV2 with TRBJ1-1, with TRBD1 matching 8 bases. Germline loops: CDR1 SNHLY, CDR2 FYNNEI. The V segment lost 6 bases and the J segment 5 bases; nucleotides outside the gene matches: 8. This CDR3 is built from 14 residues. The CDR3 is CASSSLTGETEAFF. For the CDR3, the DNA is TGTGCCAGCAGCTCCCTGACAGGGGAGACTGAAGCTTTCTTT.

This chain joins TRBV18 and TRBJ1-5; 9 bases are a match to TRBD1. The CDR3 spans 17 residues. The germline gives CDR1 KGHSH, CDR2 LQKENI. The trim removed 3 bases at V and 1 base at J, leaving 7 bases unmatched. CDR3 sequence (DNA): TGTGCCAGCTCACCCCGGGACAGGGTAGGAAGCAATCAGCCCCAGCATTTT. This gives the protein CASSPRDRVGSNQPQHF.

This chain links TRBV10-3 with TRBJ2-2, with TRBD1 matching over 7 bases. The CDR3 runs 17 residues. J gave up 3 bases and V 0 bases, and 7 bases lay outside the gene matches. Germline V CDR1 and CDR2: ENHRY, SYGVKD. CDR3 DNA: TGTGCCATCAGTGAGTCGAAGACCGGGACAGACACCGGGGAGCTGTTTTTT. It specifies CAISESKTGTDTGELFF.

The chain joins TRBV7-9 to TRBJ1-1, with D perhaps TRBD1 (5 bases). V dropped 5 bases and J dropped 1 base, with 11 bases sitting between them. The germline CDR1 and CDR2 sequences are SEHNR and FQNEAQ (reference sequence). This CDR3 contains 14 residues. The CDR3 DNA follows: TGTGCCAGCAGCATGGGGACGGCGAACACTGAAGCTTTCTTT. Residues: CASSMGTANTEAFF.

The V call is TRBV7-2, the J call TRBJ2-1; 13 bases are shared with TRBD2. J lost 9 bases, V lost 5 bases, and 10 bases had no gene match. In germline, CDR1 is SGHTA, CDR2 FQGNSA. The CDR3 length is 16 residues. The CDR3 DNA reads TGTGCCAGCAGCACCCAGGAGGGACTAGCGGGACTTGAGCAGTTCTTC. It translates to CASSTQEGLAGLEQFF.

The chain employs TRBV7-2 and TRBJ2-3, with 8 positions matching TRBD2. The germline gives CDR1 SGHTA, CDR2 FQGNSA. The junction had 7 bases not matched to a gene; V was cut back by 7 bases and J by 1 base. The CDR3 extends over 15 amino acids. The CDR3 sequence is CASTPGGRGTDTQYF. CDR3 DNA: TGTGCCAGCACCCCGGGGGGGAGGGGCACAGATACGCAGTATTTT.

The chain uses TRBV9 and TRBJ2-1, with TRBD2 identical over 8 bases. Unmatched junction bases numbered 11, after V lost 0 bases and J lost 3 bases. This CDR3 is built from 18 residues. Germline V gene data show CDR1 as SGDLS and CDR2 as YYNGEE. Written as DNA, the CDR3 is TGTGCCAGCAGCGTAGCTACGGGGGGGAAAGGGTTCTACAATGAGCAGTTCTTC. Its protein is CASSVATGGKGFYNEQFF.

The chain joins TRBV28 to TRBJ1-3; D remains ambiguous. V was cut by 6 bases and J by 0 bases, with 15 bases left in between. CDR3 length: 16 residues. Germline V CDR1 and CDR2: MDHEN, SYDVKM. The DNA for the CDR3 is TGTGCCAGCAGCTTGCATGCAGGATCCTCTGGAAACACCATATATTTT. It encodes CASSLHAGSSGNTIYF.

The chain employs TRBV5-4 and TRBJ2-5, with TRBD2 matching over 10 bases. V was clipped by 0 bases and J by 3 bases; unmatched bases: 5. Germline-derived CDR1 and CDR2 are SGHNT and YYREEE (reference sequence). The CDR3 covers 16 residues. CDR3 in amino acids: CASSLARGLAEETQYF. The CDR3 nucleotides read TGTGCCAGCAGCTTGGCGAGAGGACTAGCGGAAGAGACCCAGTACTTC.

The chain employs TRBV19 and TRBJ1-2, with no clear D. Germline V gives CDR1 LNHDA, CDR2 SQIVND (reference sequence). V gave up 9 bases and J gave up 7 bases, with 15 bases separating them. CDR3 length: 12 residues. The CDR3 protein is CASSQTRVGYTF. The CDR3 DNA follows: TGTGCCAGCTCTCAGACCCGGGTTGGCTACACCTTC.

The CDR3: CASSLEFEQFF. The CDR3 coding sequence is TGTGCCAGCAGCTTAGAGTTCGAGCAGTTCTTC. The genes are TRBV11-2 and TRBJ2-1; no definite D call. This CDR3 spans 11 amino acids. Germline V CDR1 and CDR2: SGHAT, FQNNGV. V was cut by 0 bases and J by 10 bases, with 4 bases left in between. Filled out from reference TRBV11-2 and TRBJ2-1, the complete variable domain reads EAGVAQSPRYKIIEKRQSVAFWCNPISGHATLYWYQQILGQGPKLLIQFQNNGVVDDSQLPKDRFSAERLKGVDSTLKIQPAKLEDSAVYLCASSLEFEQFFGPGTRLTVL.

This clone was counted once. V gene TRBV6-6 combines with J gene TRBJ2-1; D is possibly TRBD1 (6 bases). The V gene's germline CDR1 is MNHNY and CDR2 SVGAGI (reference sequence). The CDR3 has 13 residues. V lost 7 bases, J lost 2 bases, and 9 bases lay in between. CDR3 DNA: TGTGCCAGCATAGGGACAACCTACAATGAGCAGTTCTTC. Translated, it gives CASIGTTYNEQFF.

V usage is TRBV6-4 and J usage is TRBJ1-4; D unresolved. V dropped 9 bases and J dropped 6 bases, with 11 bases sitting between them. Germline assignment: CDR1 MRHNA and CDR2 SNTAGT. This CDR3 spans 12 amino acids. The CDR3, as DNA: TGTGCCAGTCATATTGTTGATGAAAAACTGTTTTTT. Encoded protein: CASHIVDEKLFF.

The CDR3 is CAWRQGGPNRGYTF. The CDR3 nucleotides are TGTGCCTGGAGACAAGGGGGCCCTAATAGGGGCTACACCTTC. The rearrangement uses TRBV30 and TRBJ1-2; TRBD1 aligns across 7 bases. V lost 3 bases, J lost 8 bases, and 12 bases stayed unmatched. CDR1 and CDR2 (germline): GTSNPN, SVGIG (reference sequence). This CDR3 has 14 amino acids. Looking up the rest from reference TRBV30 and TRBJ1-2 gives the full variable domain: SQTIHQWPATLVQPVGSPLSLECTVEGTSNPNLYWYRQAAGRGLQLLFYSVGIGQISSEVPQNLSASRPQDRQFILSSKKLLLSDSGFYLCAWRQGGPNRGYTFGSGTRLTVV.

CDR3 nucleotides: TGTGCCTGGAAAGGGACAGGGATCTACGAGCAGTACTTC. Amino acids: CAWKGTGIYEQYF. The gene calls are TRBV30 and TRBJ2-7, with 9 nucleotides matching TRBD1. The CDR3 totals 13 residues. The J segment lost 3 bases and the V segment lost 4 bases, leaving 4 bases of the junction unmatched. Germline V gene lookup returns CDR1 GTSNPN and CDR2 SVGIG (reference sequence).

V gene TRBV12-5 combines with J gene TRBJ2-7; TRBD2 matches 12 bases. V lost 6 bases, J lost 3 bases, and 21 bases stayed unmatched. This CDR3 has 20 amino acids. Germline values: CDR1 LGHNT, CDR2 FRNRAP. The CDR3 DNA is TGTGCTAGTGGCGATCCTCCCGGGACTAGCGGGCCTAAGACGATCTACGAGCAGTACTTC. As protein: CASGDPPGTSGPKTIYEQYF.

This clone was seen more than once but under ten times. The chain links TRBV27 to TRBJ2-2; 8 bases are shared with TRBD2. In germline, CDR1 is MNHEY, CDR2 SMNVEV (reference sequence). The CDR3 consists of 14 residues. The J segment lost 5 bases and the V segment lost 7 bases, leaving 6 bases of the junction unmatched. Written as DNA, the CDR3 is TGTGCCAGCACCCCGGGAGGGCGGACCGGGGAGCTGTTTTTT. Protein: CASTPGGRTGELFF.

The chain carries TRBV7-2 and TRBJ2-3; 8 nucleotides align to TRBD1. CDR1 SGHTA and CDR2 FQGNSA come from the germline V gene. The V and J ends lost 5 bases and 4 bases, in that order; junction bases with no gene match: 8. There are 15 residues in the CDR3. The chain's CDR3 is CASSQWDRMPDTQYF. In nucleotides, the CDR3 is TGTGCCAGCAGCCAATGGGACAGGATGCCAGATACGCAGTATTTT.

This clone has only one observation. The chain couples TRBV29-1 to TRBJ2-2; D ambiguous. V was clipped by 6 bases and J by 2 bases, with 7 bases between them. Germline loops: CDR1 SQVTM, CDR2 ANQGSEA. This CDR3 is 12 amino acids long. The CDR3 nucleotides are TGCAGCGTCGAACTAAACACCGGGGAGCTGTTTTTT. Its protein is CSVELNTGELFF.

The genes are TRBV15 and TRBJ2-7, with D perhaps matching TRBD1 (5 bases). CDR3 length: 15 residues. V dropped 2 bases and J dropped 0 bases, with 11 bases sitting between them. From germline, CDR1 is LNHNV and CDR2 YYDKDF (reference sequence). Here the CDR3 reads CATSRYDRGSYEQYF. The DNA of the CDR3 is TGTGCCACCAGCAGATATGACAGAGGCTCCTACGAGCAGTACTTC.